This section outlines one T cell receptor beta chain sequence together with its context. Profiling relied on immunoSEQ multiplex PCR, and the TCRdb table lists in-frame clones only, not all of them. The sample consists of tens of thousands of clones, about 88% of them appearing once. The source of the sample is a study of blood T cell repertoires in COVID-19. Overall study context: PBMCs, B-cell-depleted T cells, or T cells provided the cDNA or gDNA that made up the material.

CDR1 is MDHEN and CDR2 is SYDVKM in the germline V gene. V was clipped by 4 bases and J by 5 bases; unmatched bases: 14. CDR3 length equals 17 residues. This sequence joins TRBV28 and TRBJ1-2; 9 positions match TRBD1. Sequences were obtained from peripheral blood. This receptor was identified in a human donor in a cohort sampled during active COVID-19. Here the CDR3 reads CASSSAGTGRLGYGYTF. The CDR3 bases are TGTGCCAGCAGTTCCGCCGGGACAGGGAGGTTGGGGTATGGCTACACCTTC.